This is a list of T cell receptor beta chains from one sample in a study of T-cell memory formation after mild COVID-19. MiXCR, applied by TCRdb to the 5' RACE reads, yields one record per CDR3 protein. Of 250,000 to 300,000 distinct CDR3 sequences listed, more than 15% are singletons. Sequencing used PBMCs or a T cell subset sorted from them (not recorded which). These receptors were taken from a man aged 18-30 years who had mild COVID-19 (a few samples of this study predate the infection). Cell type and time point are not known. CDR3s include the opening cysteine and the closing phenylalanine or tryptophan. D genes are given only for firm matches. Clone sizes are given selectively: once, few, many, or a class where the clone is expanded.

DNA: TGTGCCAGCAGTGAATTGAAAGGGGGGGGCGAGACCCAGTACTTC
CDR3: CASSELKGGGETQYF
D: -
size: -
J: TRBJ2-5
V: TRBV25-1
length: 15

DNA: TGTGCCAGCAGTTACGCGTCATATTGGGAAGCTTTCTTT
CDR3: CASSYASYWEAFF
D: -
size: many
J: TRBJ1-1
V: TRBV6-5
length: 13

DNA: TGTGCCAGCAGTCTCCTAAAGAAGACCCAGTACTTC
CDR3: CASSLLKKTQYF
D: -
size: many
J: TRBJ2-5
V: TRBV28
length: 12

DNA: TGCGCCAGCAGCCAAGACCTCGGGGCAGGGAGATATCGCGCCTATGGCTACACCTTC
CDR3: CASSQDLGAGRYRAYGYTF
D: -
size: -
J: TRBJ1-2
V: TRBV4-3
length: 19

DNA: TGTGCCAGCAGTGAAGTGATGTTACAGGGGACCCATAATTCACCCCTCCACTTT
CDR3: CASSEVMLQGTHNSPLHF
D: TRBD1
size: few
J: TRBJ1-6
V: TRBV6-1
length: 18

DNA: TGTGCCACCAGTGACCGTGGGTTAGCGGGGGGGCCCGATGAGCAGTTCTTC
CDR3: CATSDRGLAGGPDEQFF
D: TRBD2
size: -
J: TRBJ2-1
V: TRBV24-1
length: 17

DNA: TGCGCCAGCAGCTCCCAGGGAGGGCCATCCCACGAGCAGTACTTC
CDR3: CASSSQGGPSHEQYF
D: TRBD2
size: -
J: TRBJ2-7
V: TRBV5-1
length: 15

DNA: TGTGCCAGCAGACCAGGGACAGGTGAAAAACTGTTTTTT
CDR3: CASRPGTGEKLFF
D: TRBD1
size: few
J: TRBJ1-4
V: TRBV6-5
length: 13

DNA: TGTGCCAGCTCACCACTCCCGAGGATAGCAGAGACAGATACGCAGTATTTT
CDR3: CASSPLPRIAETDTQYF
D: -
size: -
J: TRBJ2-3
V: TRBV18
length: 17

DNA: TGTGCCAGCAGCCCGACAGGGTACAATCAGCCCCAGCATTTT
CDR3: CASSPTGYNQPQHF
D: TRBD1
size: -
J: TRBJ1-5
V: TRBV7-2
length: 14

DNA: TGCGCCAGCAGCCGGGCTAGCGGGGGGGCAAGTGAGCAGTTCTTC
CDR3: CASSRASGGASEQFF
D: TRBD2
size: -
J: TRBJ2-1
V: TRBV4-3
length: 15

DNA: TGTGCCAGCAGCGTAGCAGGGAACTCTGGGGCCAACGTCCTGACTTTC
CDR3: CASSVAGNSGANVLTF
D: -
size: -
J: TRBJ2-6
V: TRBV9
length: 16

DNA: TGCGCCAGCAGCTTGGGAGCTAGCGGGGCTTCTCGGGAGCAGTTCTTC
CDR3: CASSLGASGASREQFF
D: TRBD2
size: few
J: TRBJ2-1
V: TRBV5-1
length: 16

DNA: TGTGCCAGCAGCTTCGGCAACTGGGGAAACACTGAAGCTTTCTTT
CDR3: CASSFGNWGNTEAFF
D: -
size: -
J: TRBJ1-1
V: TRBV7-2
length: 15

DNA: TGCGCCAGCAGCTTGGTCGGGACACCCTTAGCTGTGGGCGAGCAGTACTTC
CDR3: CASSLVGTPLAVGEQYF
D: -
size: -
J: TRBJ2-7
V: TRBV5-1
length: 17

DNA: TGTGCCAGCAGCCCAGGGACGGGGGCCGGTAGCTCCTACAATGAGCAGTTCTTC
CDR3: CASSPGTGAGSSYNEQFF
D: -
size: few
J: TRBJ2-1
V: TRBV7-2
length: 18

DNA: TGTGCCATCAGTGGTCCGGGACGGAACACTGAAGCTTTCTTT
CDR3: CAISGPGRNTEAFF
D: -
size: -
J: TRBJ1-1
V: TRBV10-3
length: 14

DNA: TGCAGTTTCACAGGGTACCAAAAACTGTTTTTT
CDR3: CSFTGYQKLFF
D: -
size: -
J: TRBJ1-4
V: TRBV20-1
length: 11

DNA: TGCGCCAGCAGCACCGGGACTTATGGCTATGGCTACACCTTC
CDR3: CASSTGTYGYGYTF
D: -
size: few
J: TRBJ1-2
V: TRBV5-1
length: 14

DNA: TGTGCCAGCAGTCTAGCCGGACTAGCGAGCTCCTACGAGCAGTACTTC
CDR3: CASSLAGLASSYEQYF
D: TRBD2
size: -
J: TRBJ2-7
V: TRBV6-6
length: 16

DNA: TGCGCCAGCAGCTTATCCCAACCTGGGAAGACCCAGTACTTC
CDR3: CASSLSQPGKTQYF
D: -
size: few
J: TRBJ2-5
V: TRBV5-1
length: 14

DNA: TGCCAAGGAAGGGTCTCTGGAAACACCATATATTTT
CDR3: CQGRVSGNTIYF
D: -
size: -
J: TRBJ1-3
V: TRBV12-3/TRBV12-4
length: 12

DNA: TGTGCCAGCAGCCAAGGGCTAGAGGGCAATGAGCAGTTCTTC
CDR3: CASSQGLEGNEQFF
D: -
size: many
J: TRBJ2-1
V: TRBV3-1
length: 14

DNA: TGCAGCGTTGGTGGAGGGGGGGCGCACCAGACCCAGCATTTT
CDR3: CSVGGGGAHQTQHF
D: -
size: -
J: TRBJ1-5
V: TRBV29-1
length: 14

DNA: TGTGCCAGCAGGGGCTACCGGAGGAACACTGAAGCTTTCTTT
CDR3: CASRGYRRNTEAFF
D: -
size: -
J: TRBJ1-1
V: TRBV6-5
length: 14

DNA: TGTGCCACCAGTGATTTTGGACAGGGATTGATGGAGACCCAGTACTTC
CDR3: CATSDFGQGLMETQYF
D: TRBD1
size: -
J: TRBJ2-5
V: TRBV24-1
length: 16

DNA: TGTGCCAGCTCACCACCGAATGTTTTGAACACTGAAGCTTTCTTT
CDR3: CASSPPNVLNTEAFF
D: -
size: -
J: TRBJ1-1
V: TRBV18
length: 15

DNA: TGTGCCAGTAGTTATACGGGACAGTATAATTCACCCCTCCACTTT
CDR3: CASSYTGQYNSPLHF
D: TRBD1
size: few
J: TRBJ1-6
V: TRBV12-3/TRBV12-4
length: 15

DNA: TGTGCCAGCTCACCACTTTCTACGAACACCGGGGAGCTGTTTTTT
CDR3: CASSPLSTNTGELFF
D: -
size: -
J: TRBJ2-2
V: TRBV18
length: 15

DNA: TGCGCCAGCAGTCAGCCCCGGGACAGAGATGCTACAGAGCAGTTCTTC
CDR3: CASSQPRDRDATEQFF
D: TRBD1
size: few
J: TRBJ2-1
V: TRBV23-1
length: 16